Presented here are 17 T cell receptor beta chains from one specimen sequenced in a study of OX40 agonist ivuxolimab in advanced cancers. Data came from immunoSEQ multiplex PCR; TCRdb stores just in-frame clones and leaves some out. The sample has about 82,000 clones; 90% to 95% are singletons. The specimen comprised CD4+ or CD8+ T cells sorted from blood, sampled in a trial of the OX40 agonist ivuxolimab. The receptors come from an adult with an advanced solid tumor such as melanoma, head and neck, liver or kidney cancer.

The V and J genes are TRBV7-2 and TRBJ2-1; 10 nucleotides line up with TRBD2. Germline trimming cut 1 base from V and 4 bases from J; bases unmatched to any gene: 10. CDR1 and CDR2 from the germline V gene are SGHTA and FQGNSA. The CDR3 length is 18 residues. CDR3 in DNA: TGTGCCAGCAGCTTAGTAGGGCTAGCGGGAGAGGGGTACAATGAGCAGTTCTTC. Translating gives CASSLVGLAGEGYNEQFF.

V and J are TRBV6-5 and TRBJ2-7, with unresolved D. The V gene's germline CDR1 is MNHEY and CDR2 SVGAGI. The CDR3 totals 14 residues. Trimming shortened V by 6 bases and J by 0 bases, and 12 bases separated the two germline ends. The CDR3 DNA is TGTGCCAGCAGGAGGATGAGCGACTCCTACGAGCAGTACTTC. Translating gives CASRRMSDSYEQYF.

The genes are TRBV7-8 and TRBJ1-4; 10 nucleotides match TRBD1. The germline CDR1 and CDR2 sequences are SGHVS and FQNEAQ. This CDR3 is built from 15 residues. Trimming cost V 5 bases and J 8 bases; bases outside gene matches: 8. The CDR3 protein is CASSQRQGAEEKLFF. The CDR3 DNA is TGTGCCAGCAGCCAGAGACAGGGGGCTGAGGAAAAACTGTTTTTT.

The CDR3 spells CASSLPQATEAFF. CDR3 bases: TGTGCCAGCAGCTTACCTCAGGCGACTGAAGCTTTCTTT. This chain uses TRBV13 with TRBJ1-1; D remains ambiguous. Trimming shortened V by 2 bases and J by 5 bases, and 9 bases separated the two germline ends. Germline V lookup: CDR1 PRHDT, CDR2 FYEKMQ (reference sequence). The CDR3 is made up of 13 amino acids.

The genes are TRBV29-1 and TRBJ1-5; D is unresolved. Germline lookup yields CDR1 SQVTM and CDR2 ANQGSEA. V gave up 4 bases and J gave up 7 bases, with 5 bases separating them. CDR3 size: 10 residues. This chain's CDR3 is CSVAGQPQHF. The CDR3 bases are TGCAGCGTTGCAGGCCAGCCCCAGCATTTT.

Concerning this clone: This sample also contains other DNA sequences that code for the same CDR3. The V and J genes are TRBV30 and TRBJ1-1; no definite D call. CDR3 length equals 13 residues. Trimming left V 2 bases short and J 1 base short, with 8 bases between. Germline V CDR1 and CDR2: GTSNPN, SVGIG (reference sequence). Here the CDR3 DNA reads TGTGCCTGGAGTCGGCAGACGAACACTGAAGCTTTCTTT. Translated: CAWSRQTNTEAFF. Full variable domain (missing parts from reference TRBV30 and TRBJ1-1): SQTIHQWPATLVQPVGSPLSLECTVEGTSNPNLYWYRQAAGRGLQLLFYSVGIGQISSEVPQNLSASRPQDRQFILSSKKLLLSDSGFYLCAWSRQTNTEAFFGQGTRLTVV.

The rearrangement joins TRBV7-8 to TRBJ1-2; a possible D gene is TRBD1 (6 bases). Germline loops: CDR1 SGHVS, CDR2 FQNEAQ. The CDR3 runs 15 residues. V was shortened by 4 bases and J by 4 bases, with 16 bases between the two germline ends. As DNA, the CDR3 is TGTGCCAGCAGCTACCGACAGGACAATCCCTATGGCTACACCTTC. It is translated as CASSYRQDNPYGYTF.

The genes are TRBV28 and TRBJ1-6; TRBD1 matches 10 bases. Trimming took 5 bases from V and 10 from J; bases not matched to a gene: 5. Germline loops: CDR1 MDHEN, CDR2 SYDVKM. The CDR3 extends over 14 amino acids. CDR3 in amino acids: CASSLGQGGSPLHF. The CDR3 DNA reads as TGTGCCAGCAGTCTAGGACAGGGGGGATCACCCCTCCACTTT.

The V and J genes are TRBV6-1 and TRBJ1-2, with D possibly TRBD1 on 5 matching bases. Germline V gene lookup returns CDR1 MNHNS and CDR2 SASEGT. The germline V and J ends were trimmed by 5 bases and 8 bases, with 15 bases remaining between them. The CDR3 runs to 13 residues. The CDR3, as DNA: TGTGCCAGCAGTCCCCCCCAGGGTGGCGGCTACACCTTC. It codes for CASSPPQGGGYTF.

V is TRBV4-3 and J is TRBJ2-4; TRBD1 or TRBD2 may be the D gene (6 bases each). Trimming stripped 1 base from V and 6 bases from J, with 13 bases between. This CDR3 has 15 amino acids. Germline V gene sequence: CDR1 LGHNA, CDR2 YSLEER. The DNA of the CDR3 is TGCGCCAGCAGCCAAGCCCGGGGGCCGGGAAACATTCAGTACTTC. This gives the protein CASSQARGPGNIQYF.

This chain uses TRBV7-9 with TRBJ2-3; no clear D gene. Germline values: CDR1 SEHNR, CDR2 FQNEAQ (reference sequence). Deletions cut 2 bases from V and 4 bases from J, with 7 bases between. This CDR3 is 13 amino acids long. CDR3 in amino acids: CASSLSIADTQYF. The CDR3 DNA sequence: TGTGCCAGCAGCTTATCCATCGCAGATACGCAGTATTTT.

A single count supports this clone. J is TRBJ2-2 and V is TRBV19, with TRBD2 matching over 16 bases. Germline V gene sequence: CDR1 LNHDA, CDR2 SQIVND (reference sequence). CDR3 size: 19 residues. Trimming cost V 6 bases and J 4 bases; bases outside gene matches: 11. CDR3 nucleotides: TGTGCCAGTAGGACGGGACTAGCGGGAGGGCCCTTGTCCACCGGGGAGCTGTTTTTT. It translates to CASRTGLAGGPLSTGELFF.

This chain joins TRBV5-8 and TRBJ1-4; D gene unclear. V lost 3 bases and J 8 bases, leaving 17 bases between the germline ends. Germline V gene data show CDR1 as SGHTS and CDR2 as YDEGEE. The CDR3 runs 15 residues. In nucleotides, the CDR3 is TGTGCCAGCAGCTCGGCCGGATCACACGGGGAAAAACTGTTTTTT. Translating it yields CASSSAGSHGEKLFF.

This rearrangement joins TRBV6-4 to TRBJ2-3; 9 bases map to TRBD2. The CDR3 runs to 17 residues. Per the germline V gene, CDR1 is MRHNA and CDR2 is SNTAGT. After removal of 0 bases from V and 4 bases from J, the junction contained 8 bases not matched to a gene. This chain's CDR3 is CASSDSGREGRADTQYF. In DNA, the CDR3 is TGTGCCAGCAGTGACTCTGGGCGGGAGGGCCGCGCAGATACGCAGTATTTT.

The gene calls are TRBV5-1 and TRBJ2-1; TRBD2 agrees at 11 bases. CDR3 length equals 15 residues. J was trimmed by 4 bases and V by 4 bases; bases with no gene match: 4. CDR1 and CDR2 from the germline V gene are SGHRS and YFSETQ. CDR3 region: CASSLTSGSYNEQFF. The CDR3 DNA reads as TGCGCCAGCAGCCTTACTAGCGGGAGTTACAATGAGCAGTTCTTC.

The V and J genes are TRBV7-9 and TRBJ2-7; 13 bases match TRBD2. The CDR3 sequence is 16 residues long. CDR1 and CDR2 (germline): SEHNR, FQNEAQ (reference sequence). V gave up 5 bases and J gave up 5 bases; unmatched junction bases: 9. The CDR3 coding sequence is TGTGCCAGCAGCCCAGACGGACTAGCGGGAGTCCACGAGCAGTACTTC. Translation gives CASSPDGLAGVHEQYF.

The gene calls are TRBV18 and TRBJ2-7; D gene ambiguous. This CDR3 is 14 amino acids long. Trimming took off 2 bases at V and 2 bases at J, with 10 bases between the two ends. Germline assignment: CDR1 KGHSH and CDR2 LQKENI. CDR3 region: CASSPSGSPYEQYF. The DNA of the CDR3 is TGTGCCAGCTCACCATCGGGCTCCCCCTACGAGCAGTACTTC. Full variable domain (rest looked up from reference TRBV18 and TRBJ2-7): NAGVMQNPRHLVRRRGQEARLRCSPMKGHSHVYWYRQLPEEGLKFMVYLQKENIIDESGMPKERFSAEFPKEGPSILRIQQVVRGDSAAYFCASSPSGSPYEQYFGPGTRLTVT.